Listed here are 24 T cell receptor beta chains from one sample, sequenced in a study of CD8 T cells in ankylosing spondylitis. Study observations and caveats: A TCR beta motif of about 8 highly homologous variants seemed to mark ankylosing spondylitis blood.

TCRdb re-analysed the 5' RACE reads in MiXCR, keeping a single row per CDR3 protein. The repertoire holds around 440,000 distinct CDR3 sequences, with about 15% as singletons. Their antigens remain unidentified. Input material: blood, either unsorted or a sorted T cell fraction (not recorded which). The source is a male donor with ankylosing spondylitis.

This chain joins TRBV12-3 or TRBV12-4 and TRBJ2-7; 7 bases match TRBD1. Losses at the gene ends were 5 bases for V and 7 bases for J; bases not matched to a gene: 8. The CDR3 loop spans 13 amino acids. The CDR3 DNA follows: TGTGCCAGCAGTGTGGGACAGAGCGAAGAGCAGTACTTC. Its protein is CASSVGQSEEQYF.

This clonotype was counted between two and nine times. The V call is TRBV6-1, the J call TRBJ1-5, with D perhaps TRBD1 (5 bases). Between the trimmed V and J ends, which lost 6 bases and 2 bases, there was a span of 14 bases. Germline V CDR1 and CDR2: MNHNS, SASEGT. The CDR3 is made up of 15 amino acids. CDR3 coding DNA: TGTGCCAGCAGGGGACTCCGGCAGGGCAATCAGCCCCAGCATTTT. This sequence encodes CASRGLRQGNQPQHF.

This clonotype was observed a few times. The chain combines TRBV29-1 with TRBJ2-7, with TRBD1 matching 9 bases. Germline lookup yields CDR1 SQVTM and CDR2 ANQGSEA. This CDR3 comprises 15 residues. The ends lost 6 bases at V and 3 bases at J; junction bases unmatched: 12. The CDR3 coding sequence is TGCAGCGTCAACTCCCCCGGGACAGGGATCTACGAGCAGTACTTC. Protein sequence: CSVNSPGTGIYEQYF.

V usage is TRBV20-1 and J usage is TRBJ2-1; TRBD2 might be the D (5 bases). In germline, CDR1 is DFQATT, CDR2 SNEGSKA (reference sequence). The V gene lost 0 bases and the J gene lost 0 bases, with 12 bases spanning the gap. The CDR3 covers 16 residues. In DNA form, the CDR3 reads TGCAGTGCTAGAGACGGCTTAGCGACCTCCTACAATGAGCAGTTCTTC. It is translated as CSARDGLATSYNEQFF.

The chain employs TRBV5-1 and TRBJ2-7; TRBD1 agrees at 8 bases. Germline V gene data show CDR1 as SGHRS and CDR2 as YFSETQ. V shed 4 bases and J 4 bases; nucleotides not matched to a gene: 4. The CDR3 is made up of 13 amino acids. In nucleotides, the CDR3 is TGCGCCAGCAGCAGAAGACAGGGGTACGAGCAGTACTTC. Protein product: CASSRRQGYEQYF.

This clonotype was observed a few times. The chain employs TRBV4-2 and TRBJ1-2; perhaps TRBD1 as D (6 bases). Germline V gene lookup returns CDR1 LGHNA and CDR2 YNFKEQ. This CDR3 is 15 amino acids long. V shed 4 bases and J shed 0 bases, with 12 bases lying between them. For the CDR3, the DNA is TGTGCCAGCAGCCCCGGACAGTCAGCTAACTATGGCTACACCTTC. Amino acids: CASSPGQSANYGYTF.

The genes are TRBV14 and TRBJ1-6; tentative D call: TRBD1 (5 bases). The CDR3 is 13 residues long. With 4 bases removed from V and 9 bases from J, the gap between germline ends came to 10 bases. Germline CDR1 reads SGHDN; CDR2 reads FVKESK. CDR3 DNA: TGTGCCAGCAGCCGGAAGGGGTCTTCACCCCTCCACTTT. It encodes CASSRKGSSPLHF.

The V gene is TRBV20-1, the J gene TRBJ2-3; 12 bases are a match to TRBD2. The V and J ends lost 1 base and 6 bases, in that order; junction bases with no gene match: 5. Germline V gives CDR1 DFQATT, CDR2 SNEGSKA (reference sequence). The CDR3 has 15 amino acids. The CDR3 loop is CSARVSSGRVDTQYF. The CDR3 coding sequence is TGCAGTGCTAGAGTTTCTAGCGGGAGGGTGGATACGCAGTATTTT.

V is TRBV6-1 and J is TRBJ2-2; a weak D match, TRBD1 (7 bases). Trimming stripped 7 bases from V and 4 bases from J, with 16 bases between. The germline CDR1 and CDR2 sequences are MNHNS and SASEGT. The CDR3 length is 15 residues. CDR3 DNA: TGTGCCAGCAAAAACGGGGGACAGCTCACCGGGGAGCTGTTTTTT. Translating gives CASKNGGQLTGELFF.

J is TRBJ1-1 and V is TRBV4-2, with a weak D call TRBD1 (5 bases). Looked up from germline, CDR1 is LGHNA and CDR2 is YNFKEQ. This CDR3 has 14 amino acids. V shed 1 base and J shed 3 bases, with 9 bases lying between them. Here the CDR3 DNA reads TGTGCCAGCAGCCAAGTAACAGGCGACACTGAAGCTTTCTTT. The encoded protein is CASSQVTGDTEAFF.

The chain recombines TRBV3-1 with TRBJ2-7, with a weak D call TRBD1 (6 bases). V was pared by 4 bases and J by 3 bases, with 10 bases between. The CDR3 extends over 13 amino acids. Germline values: CDR1 LGHDT, CDR2 YNNKEL (reference sequence). The CDR3 sequence: CASSRGGGYEQYF. The DNA of the CDR3 is TGTGCCAGCAGCCGTGGGGGCGGCTACGAGCAGTACTTC.

The gene calls are TRBV6-5 and TRBJ1-1; no clear D. Between the trimmed V and J ends, which lost 2 bases and 0 bases, there was a span of 10 bases. The CDR3 spans 15 residues. CDR1 is MNHEY and CDR2 is SVGAGI in the germline V gene. The CDR3 here is CASSYDQKMNTEAFF. The CDR3, as DNA: TGTGCCAGCAGTTACGACCAGAAAATGAACACTGAAGCTTTCTTT.

V and J are TRBV12-3 or TRBV12-4 and TRBJ2-4; 7 bases align to TRBD1. The CDR3 spans 15 residues. V trimming: 6 bases; J trimming: 0 bases; junction bases outside the gene matches: 5. The CDR3 sequence: CASRSGQLAKNIQYF. CDR3 nucleotide sequence: TGTGCCAGCAGGTCGGGACAGCTAGCCAAAAACATTCAGTACTTC.

This clonotype was observed a few times. V is TRBV5-6 and J is TRBJ2-2; 8 nucleotides agree with TRBD2. The CDR3 is 16 residues long. The ends lost 2 bases at V and 0 bases at J; junction bases unmatched: 3. The germline V gene has CDR1 SGHDT and CDR2 YYEEEE. Here the CDR3 DNA reads TGTGCCAGCAGCTTTCGTAGCGGGGCGAACACCGGGGAGCTGTTTTTT. As protein: CASSFRSGANTGELFF.

This clonotype came up many times. V is TRBV20-1 and J is TRBJ2-1, with 7 bases fitting TRBD1. This CDR3 region has 15 residues. Germline V CDR1 and CDR2: DFQATT, SNEGSKA (reference sequence). J gave up 8 bases and V 7 bases, and 17 bases lay outside the gene matches. CDR3 residues: CSGQGQRPYPHEQFF. The CDR3 coding sequence is TGCAGTGGACAGGGTCAGCGGCCTTACCCCCATGAGCAGTTCTTC.

The V and J genes are TRBV18 and TRBJ2-3; D uncertain. This CDR3 region has 14 residues. Germline lookup yields CDR1 KGHSH and CDR2 LQKENI. The V gene lost 3 bases and the J gene lost 6 bases, with 13 bases spanning the gap. The CDR3: CASSPLTPGDTQYF. Written as DNA, the CDR3 is TGTGCCAGCTCACCTCTGACCCCCGGGGATACGCAGTATTTT.

The CDR3 spells CATSDDRAPGELFF. In nucleotides, the CDR3 is TGTGCCACCAGTGACGACAGGGCGCCCGGGGAGCTGTTTTTT. The chain links TRBV24-1 to TRBJ2-2; 7 bases line up with TRBD1. The CDR3 is made up of 14 amino acids. With V trimmed by 4 bases and J by 6 bases, 4 bases remained unmatched. Germline-derived CDR1 and CDR2 are KGHDR and SFDVKD.

This clonotype came up many times. The chain recombines TRBV20-1 with TRBJ2-1; D ambiguous. CDR1 and CDR2 from the germline V gene are DFQATT and SNEGSKA (reference sequence). The CDR3 has 11 amino acids. Trimming took off 6 bases at V and 12 bases at J, with 15 bases between the two ends. DNA of the CDR3: TGCAGTGCACATCAAGGGTCGGGGCAGTTCTTC. Encoded protein: CSAHQGSGQFF.

The rearrangement links TRBV24-1 to TRBJ2-3; D perhaps matches TRBD2 (6 bases). In germline, CDR1 is KGHDR, CDR2 SFDVKD. This CDR3 has 16 amino acids. V was pared by 4 bases and J by 2 bases, with 15 bases between. As DNA, the CDR3 is TGTGCCACCAGTGACCGGGGAGGCGGACACACAGATACGCAGTATTTT. This translates into CATSDRGGGHTDTQYF.

The V and J genes are TRBV4-1 and TRBJ2-5, with 11 bases that match TRBD2. V was clipped by 2 bases and J by 4 bases; unmatched bases: 6. Germline CDR1 is MGHRA and CDR2 is YSYEKL. The CDR3 runs 16 residues. CDR3 sequence (DNA): TGCGCCAGCAGCCAAAATAGCGGGGGGGCCCGAGAGACCCAGTACTTC. The encoded protein is CASSQNSGGARETQYF.

This clonotype turned up a few times. The chain joins TRBV7-2 to TRBJ2-3; D is tentatively TRBD1 or TRBD2 (5 bases each). Germline V gives CDR1 SGHTA, CDR2 FQGNSA. This CDR3 is 15 amino acids long. Deletions cut 5 bases from V and 4 bases from J, with 16 bases between. Here the CDR3 DNA reads TGTGCCAGCAGCAGCTACGGGACGGACCCAGATACGCAGTATTTT. As protein: CASSSYGTDPDTQYF.

This clonotype was counted many times. The chain has TRBV3-1 and TRBJ2-1; D is uncertain. The CDR3 totals 17 residues. The V gene's germline CDR1 is LGHDT and CDR2 YNNKEL (reference sequence). V lost 4 bases and J lost 5, with 21 bases in between. This chain's CDR3 is CASSPRKSPRGDNEQFF. As DNA, the CDR3 is TGTGCCAGCAGCCCTCGAAAGAGTCCACGAGGCGACAATGAGCAGTTCTTC.

The chain combines TRBV7-2 with TRBJ2-7; possibly TRBD1 or TRBD2 for D (6 bases each). Germline V gives CDR1 SGHTA, CDR2 FQGNSA. Trimming left V 3 bases short and J 4 bases short, with 16 bases between. This CDR3 spans 15 amino acids. Here the CDR3 DNA reads TGTGCCAGCAGCTTCATCGGGGGCCTGTCTTACGAGCAGTACTTC. This encodes CASSFIGGLSYEQYF.

The chain has TRBV5-1 and TRBJ2-7; TRBD2 aligns across 7 bases. In germline, CDR1 is SGHRS, CDR2 YFSETQ. This CDR3 has 13 amino acids. The V segment lost 3 bases and the J segment 3 bases; nucleotides outside the gene matches: 3. The DNA for the CDR3 is TGCGCCAGCAGCTGGGGGGAGGGCTACGAGCAGTACTTC. Its protein product is CASSWGEGYEQYF.